This T cell receptor (beta chain) is from a study of T cell responses to AZD1222 COVID-19 vaccine. Study-wide points: Repertoire samples came only from after the peak T cell response.

In the case of this clone: Its antigen is not identified.

The ends were cut back, 1 base at V and 0 bases at J, with 19 bases in the middle. The CDR3 covers 19 residues. Germline loops: CDR1 LGHNA, CDR2 YSLEER. Produced via immunoSEQ multiplex PCR; TCRdb's table is partial and in-frame only. The sample has 110,000 or so clones, approximately 90% seen once. V and J are TRBV4-3 and TRBJ1-3; D remains ambiguous. The TCR originated in an adult in good health. The material sequenced was peripheral blood, taken on day 0 of AZD1222 vaccination. CDR3 in amino acids: CASSQAPPDLILSGNTIYF. CDR3 DNA sequence: TGCGCCAGCAGCCAAGCCCCTCCCGACCTTATTCTCTCTGGAAACACCATATATTTT.